Following are 25 T cell receptor beta chains from one sample sequenced in a study of T cell responses to AZD1222 COVID-19 vaccine (dated by TCRdb to the early 2020s). Library creation used the immunoSEQ multiplex PCR assay. This is the immuneACCESS table as TCRdb keeps it, with only in-frame sequences that have V and J called. A part of the clones is gone; compared with another copy, unresolved V genes explain less than half, and the rest is unexplained. This sample gives 130,000 to 150,000 clones in total; roughly nine tenths of them show up just once. Together, the top ten hold around 1.7% of the sample. Per the publication, the time point label means: about 28 days (+/-7) after the second vaccine dose. The sample here was peripheral blood, taken 28 days after the second AZD1222 dose. Receptors were obtained from an adult who received the AZD1222 COVID-19 vaccine.

The chain carries TRBV19 and TRBJ1-2; D is uncertain. CDR1 is LNHDA and CDR2 is SQIVND in the germline V gene (reference sequence). V lost 9 bases, J lost 8 bases, and 16 bases lay in between. This CDR3 spans 12 amino acids. CDR3 nucleotide sequence: TGTGCCAGCCTGGAGGGCGCGGGGGGCTACACCTTC. Translating it yields CASLEGAGGYTF. Using reference TRBV19 and TRBJ1-2 for the parts outside the CDR3, the full variable domain is DGGITQSPKYLFRKEGQNVTLSCEQNLNHDAMYWYRQDPGQGLRLIYYSQIVNDFQKGDIAEGYSVSREKKESFPLTVTSAQKNPTAFYLCASLEGAGGYTFGSGTRLTVV.

The chain recombines TRBV7-3 with TRBJ2-1; D perhaps matches TRBD1 (5 bases). Per the germline V gene, CDR1 is SGHTA and CDR2 is FQGTGA. This CDR3 has 16 amino acids. V was clipped by 5 bases and J by 4 bases, with 18 bases between them. This CDR3 is CASSLRADGAYNEQFF. The CDR3 DNA is TGTGCCAGCAGCCTCCGGGCAGATGGGGCTTACAATGAGCAGTTCTTC.

This clone was counted a single time. The rearrangement joins TRBV19 to TRBJ1-4; no clear D gene. Germline values: CDR1 LNHDA, CDR2 SQIVND (reference sequence). The CDR3 is 12 amino acids. Deletions cut 6 bases from V and 4 bases from J, with 6 bases between. The CDR3 protein is CASRRSNEKLFF. CDR3 sequence (DNA): TGTGCCAGTAGGCGGAGTAATGAAAAACTGTTTTTT. Combining the CDR3 with reference TRBV19 and TRBJ1-4 gives the whole variable domain DGGITQSPKYLFRKEGQNVTLSCEQNLNHDAMYWYRQDPGQGLRLIYYSQIVNDFQKGDIAEGYSVSREKKESFPLTVTSAQKNPTAFYLCASRRSNEKLFFGSGTQLSVL.

In this sample, this clone turned up a few times. The V and J genes are TRBV28 and TRBJ1-5; tentatively, D is TRBD1 (5 bases). The CDR3 loop spans 11 amino acids. With 5 bases removed from V and 16 bases from J, the gap between germline ends came to 15 bases. Germline CDR1 reads MDHEN; CDR2 reads SYDVKM. The chain's CDR3 is CASSPTRTQHF. The CDR3 DNA is TGTGCCAGCAGTCCGACTCGGACACAACATTTT.

The rearrangement joins TRBV4-2 to TRBJ1-2; D ambiguous. V lost 1 base and J 8 bases, leaving 5 bases between the germline ends. The CDR3 is made up of 11 amino acids. CDR1 LGHNA and CDR2 YNFKEQ come from the germline V gene. CDR3 coding DNA: TGTGCCAGCAGCCAAGGCAGAGGCTACACCTTC. Its translation is CASSQGRGYTF.

V usage is TRBV7-6 and J usage is TRBJ2-7; TRBD1 aligns across 7 bases. The V gene's germline CDR1 is SGHVS and CDR2 FNYEAQ. Trimming cost V 2 bases and J 1 base; bases outside gene matches: 5. The CDR3 extends over 15 amino acids. CDR3 amino acids: CASSLRGTASYEQYF. Here the CDR3 DNA reads TGTGCCAGCAGCTTAAGGGGGACAGCGTCCTACGAGCAGTACTTC.

The rearrangement uses TRBV30 and TRBJ1-1; 7 nucleotides agree with TRBD1. The V and J ends lost 4 bases and 4 bases, in that order; junction bases with no gene match: 15. The CDR3 length is 16 residues. CDR1 and CDR2 from the germline V gene are GTSNPN and SVGIG (reference sequence). CDR3 residues: CAWKSGGAGGFTEAFF. The CDR3 coding sequence is TGTGCCTGGAAATCCGGAGGGGCAGGGGGATTCACTGAAGCTTTCTTT.

This chain joins TRBV19 and TRBJ2-4; weak D call: TRBD2 (6 bases). The CDR3 loop spans 15 amino acids. Trimming cost V 9 bases and J 5 bases, with 20 bases left between them. Germline lookup yields CDR1 LNHDA and CDR2 SQIVND (reference sequence). Here the CDR3 DNA reads TGTGCCAGCCACGGGTGGGAGGCTAGCCAAAACATTCAGTACTTC. Translated, it gives CASHGWEASQNIQYF. Combining the CDR3 with reference TRBV19 and TRBJ2-4 gives the whole variable domain DGGITQSPKYLFRKEGQNVTLSCEQNLNHDAMYWYRQDPGQGLRLIYYSQIVNDFQKGDIAEGYSVSREKKESFPLTVTSAQKNPTAFYLCASHGWEASQNIQYFGAGTRLSVL.

The chain combines TRBV9 with TRBJ2-5, with 7 bases identical to TRBD2. The J call is uncertain, as TRBJ2-7 better fits the DNA end. Per germline, CDR1 SGDLS and CDR2 YYNGEE. The CDR3 loop spans 14 amino acids. CDR3 region: CASLQAGYPYEQYF. The CDR3 nucleotides are TGTGCCAGCCTCCAAGCGGGATATCCCTACGAGCAGTACTTC.

The chain combines TRBV5-1 with TRBJ1-1, with 7 bases that match TRBD1. CDR1 is SGHRS, CDR2 YFSETQ, per germline. This CDR3 contains 17 residues. Losses at the gene ends were 0 bases for V and 1 base for J; bases not matched to a gene: 9. The CDR3 region has the DNA TGCGCCAGCAGCTTGGCCCCAATGACAGGGTCGAACACTGAAGCTTTCTTT. Its translation: CASSLAPMTGSNTEAFF. The full variable domain, its missing parts supplied by reference TRBV5-1 and TRBJ1-1, is KAGVTQTPRYLIKTRGQQVTLSCSPISGHRSVSWYQQTPGQGLQFLFEYFSETQRNKGNFPGRFSGRQFSNSRSEMNVSTLELGDSALYLCASSLAPMTGSNTEAFFGQGTRLTVV.

The chain employs TRBV9 and TRBJ2-3; TRBD2 agrees at 10 bases. V lost 2 bases and J lost 0; bases outside the gene matches: 6. Germline values: CDR1 SGDLS, CDR2 YYNGEE. The CDR3 has 17 amino acids. The CDR3, as DNA: TGTGCCAGCAGCGTCTTGTCTAGCGGGGGCAGCACAGATACGCAGTATTTT. Translation gives CASSVLSSGGSTDTQYF.

This clone was seen more than once but under ten times. The CDR3, as DNA: TGTGCCAGCAGCTTAGCGTTCCCAAGGCTCCTGGAAGGCACCGGGGAGCTGTTTTTT. It translates to CASSLAFPRLLEGTGELFF. The chain recombines TRBV7-9 with TRBJ2-2, with D unclear. The CDR3 has 19 amino acids. Between the trimmed V and J ends, which lost 0 bases and 4 bases, there was a span of 21 bases. Germline V CDR1 and CDR2: SEHNR, FQNEAQ (reference sequence).

This chain links TRBV18 with TRBJ1-6; 8 bases map to TRBD1. The CDR3 totals 15 residues. The junction had 5 bases not matched to a gene; V was cut back by 3 bases and J by 7 bases. CDR1 and CDR2 (germline): KGHSH, LQKENI. For the CDR3, the DNA is TGTGCCAGCTCACCCACTCGGGACAGGAATTCACCCCTCCACTTT. Residues: CASSPTRDRNSPLHF.

V usage is TRBV7-2 and J usage is TRBJ1-1; 9 bases line up with TRBD1. This CDR3 has 14 residues. Unmatched junction bases numbered 5, after V lost 3 bases and J lost 6 bases. Germline V gives CDR1 SGHTA, CDR2 FQGNSA. As DNA, the CDR3 is TGTGCCAGCAGCTTCGCAGGACAGGGGTCTGAAGCTTTCTTT. Protein sequence: CASSFAGQGSEAFF.

The V and J genes are TRBV4-3 and TRBJ2-7; a possible D gene is TRBD2 (6 bases). V dropped 0 bases and J dropped 3 bases, with 15 bases sitting between them. CDR1 LGHNA and CDR2 YSLEER come from the germline V gene. This CDR3 spans 16 amino acids. The CDR3 coding sequence is TGCGCCAGCAGCCAAGATTCCGGGAGAGTATACTACGAGCAGTACTTC. Its translation: CASSQDSGRVYYEQYF.

This chain uses TRBV7-9 with TRBJ2-5; 7 bases align to TRBD1. Germline CDR1 is SEHNR and CDR2 is FQNEAQ (reference sequence). The CDR3 extends over 16 amino acids. V lost 2 bases to trimming and J lost 1 base; unmatched junction nucleotides: 7. CDR3: CASSLSIRTGQETQYF. In DNA form, the CDR3 reads TGTGCCAGCAGCTTATCGATACGGACAGGCCAAGAGACCCAGTACTTC.

This rearrangement joins TRBV5-1 to TRBJ1-3, with D possibly TRBD1 on 6 matching bases. The V gene lost 4 bases and the J gene lost 0 bases, with 17 bases spanning the gap. The CDR3 runs to 17 residues. Germline values: CDR1 SGHRS, CDR2 YFSETQ. CDR3 in DNA: TGCGCCAGCAGCGATCTCCCGGACAGCGGCTCTGGAAACACCATATATTTT. This codes for CASSDLPDSGSGNTIYF.

This clone was seen a few times. The rearrangement joins TRBV10-3 to TRBJ1-5; D is uncertain. The germline V gene encodes CDR1 ENHRY and CDR2 SYGVKD. The CDR3 sequence is 14 residues long. The V and J ends lost 3 bases and 2 bases respectively, with 8 bases between them. This CDR3 reads CAISDFGGNQPQHF. For the CDR3, the DNA is TGTGCCATCAGTGATTTCGGCGGCAATCAGCCCCAGCATTTT.

V usage is TRBV29-1 and J usage is TRBJ1-2; D call uncertain. The CDR3 consists of 9 residues. Trimming shortened V by 1 base and J by 8 bases, and 2 bases separated the two germline ends. Germline CDR1 SQVTM, CDR2 ANQGSEA. The CDR3 nucleotides read TGCAGCGTTGAAGGCGGCTACACCTTC. Translating gives CSVEGGYTF.

About this clone itself: The sample has other DNA sequences that encode this CDR3 too. The J gene is TRBJ1-1, the V gene TRBV6-1, with D unclear. Trimming took 2 bases from V and 0 from J, leaving 7 bases between them. CDR1 is MNHNS and CDR2 is SASEGT in the germline V gene. The CDR3 totals 14 residues. CDR3 sequence (DNA): TGTGCCAGCAGTGAAAATCCTCTGAACACTGAAGCTTTCTTT. It translates to CASSENPLNTEAFF.

The chain is built from TRBV7-2 and TRBJ1-6; 7 nucleotides match TRBD1. The CDR3 is 14 residues long. V trimming: 4 bases; J trimming: 7 bases; junction bases outside the gene matches: 4. The germline V gene has CDR1 SGHTA and CDR2 FQGNSA. CDR3 amino acids: CASSSGQKNSPLHF. CDR3 in DNA: TGTGCCAGCAGCTCGGGACAGAAGAATTCACCCCTCCACTTT. Drawing the rest from reference TRBV7-2 and TRBJ1-6, the complete variable domain is GAGVSQSPSNKVTEKGKDVELRCDPISGHTALYWYRQSLGQGLEFLIYFQGNSAPDKSGLPSDRFSAERTGGSVSTLTIQRTQQEDSAVYLCASSSGQKNSPLHFGNGTRLTVT.

V gene TRBV12-3 or TRBV12-4 combines with J gene TRBJ2-4; D remains unclear. Trimming took 3 bases from V and 6 from J, leaving 9 bases between them. This CDR3 has 13 residues. The CDR3 protein is CASSLGQINIQYF. DNA for the CDR3: TGTGCCAGCAGTTTGGGTCAGATAAACATTCAGTACTTC.

The chain recombines TRBV5-4 with TRBJ2-7; D unclear. The CDR3 is 13 residues long. V was pared by 0 bases and J by 6 bases, with 10 bases between. CDR1 is SGHNT and CDR2 is YYREEE in the germline V gene (reference sequence). CDR3 DNA sequence: TGTGCCAGCAGCTTGGCGTTAGAAGGCGAGCAGTACTTC. Residues: CASSLALEGEQYF.

This chain joins TRBV2 and TRBJ2-7; D ambiguous. Trimming removed 5 bases from V and 13 bases from J, with 15 bases in between. The germline CDR1 and CDR2 sequences are SNHLY and FYNNEI. The CDR3 sequence is 11 residues long. Here the CDR3 reads CASSSTVQNYF. CDR3 bases: TGTGCCAGCAGTTCTACGGTACAGAATTACTTC.

This chain uses TRBV5-6 with TRBJ1-1; a possible D gene is TRBD1 (5 bases). Between the trimmed V and J ends, which lost 1 base and 4 bases, there was a span of 14 bases. This CDR3 region has 15 residues. CDR1 is SGHDT, CDR2 YYEEEE, per germline. The CDR3: CASSLIDSWATEAFF. CDR3 nucleotide sequence: TGTGCCAGCAGCTTGATTGACAGCTGGGCCACTGAAGCTTTCTTT.